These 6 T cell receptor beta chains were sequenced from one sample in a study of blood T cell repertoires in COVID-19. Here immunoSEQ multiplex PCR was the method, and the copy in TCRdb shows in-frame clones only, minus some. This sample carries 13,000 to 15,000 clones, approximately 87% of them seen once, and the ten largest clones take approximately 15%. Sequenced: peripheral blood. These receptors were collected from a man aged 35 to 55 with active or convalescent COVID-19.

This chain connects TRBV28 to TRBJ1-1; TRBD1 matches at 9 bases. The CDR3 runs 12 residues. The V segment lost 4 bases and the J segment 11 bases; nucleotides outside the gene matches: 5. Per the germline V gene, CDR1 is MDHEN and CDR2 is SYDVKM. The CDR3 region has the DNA TGTGCCAGCAGTTCCGGGACAGGGAGGGCTTTCTTT. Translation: CASSSGTGRAFF. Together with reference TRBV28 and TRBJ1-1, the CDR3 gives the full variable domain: DVKVTQSSRYLVKRTGEKVFLECVQDMDHENMFWYRQDPGLGLRLIYFSYDVKMKEKGDIPEGYSVSREKKERFSLILESASTNQTSMYLCASSSGTGRAFFGQGTRLTVV.

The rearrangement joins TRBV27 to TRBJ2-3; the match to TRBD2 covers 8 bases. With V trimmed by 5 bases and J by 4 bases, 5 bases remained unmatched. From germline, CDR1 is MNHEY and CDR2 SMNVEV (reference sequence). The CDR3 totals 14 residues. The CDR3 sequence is CASSLTGGPDTQYF. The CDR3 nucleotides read TGTGCCAGCAGTCTGACGGGGGGGCCAGATACGCAGTATTTT.

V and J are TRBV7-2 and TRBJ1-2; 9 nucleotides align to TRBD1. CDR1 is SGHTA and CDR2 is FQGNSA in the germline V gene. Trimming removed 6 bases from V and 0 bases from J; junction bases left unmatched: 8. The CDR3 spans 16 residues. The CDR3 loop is CASSFGQGTSNYGYTF. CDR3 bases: TGTGCCAGCAGTTTCGGACAGGGGACCTCTAACTATGGCTACACCTTC.

The CDR3 nucleotides read TGTGCCAGCAGCTTAGGGCGTAACAATCAGCCCCAGCATTTT. This encodes CASSLGRNNQPQHF. J is TRBJ1-5 and V is TRBV13, with D hard to call. V lost 0 bases to trimming and J lost 3 bases, with 6 bases between them. Looked up from germline, CDR1 is PRHDT and CDR2 is FYEKMQ (reference sequence). The CDR3 loop spans 14 amino acids.

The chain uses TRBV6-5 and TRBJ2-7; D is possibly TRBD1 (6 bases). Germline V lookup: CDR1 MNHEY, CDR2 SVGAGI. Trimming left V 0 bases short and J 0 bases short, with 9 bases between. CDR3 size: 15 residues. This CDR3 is CASSYSGAHSYEQYF. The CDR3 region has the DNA TGTGCCAGCAGTTACTCGGGGGCTCACTCCTACGAGCAGTACTTC.

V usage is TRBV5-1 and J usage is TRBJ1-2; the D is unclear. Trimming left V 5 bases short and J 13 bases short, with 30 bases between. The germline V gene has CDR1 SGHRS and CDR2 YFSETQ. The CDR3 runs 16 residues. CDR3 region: CASRSGGLGWVETGTF. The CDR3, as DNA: TGCGCCAGCAGGTCCGGAGGGCTCGGCTGGGTCGAGACGGGCACCTTC.